A selection of T cell receptor beta chains follows, all from one sample in a study of CD8 T cell repertoires and HIV-1 epitope variants. Assay used: immunoSEQ multiplex PCR; TCRdb lists only in-frame clones, some missing. The data contain approximately 5,000 clones, 68% of them singletons. Antigen specificity for these receptors is unknown. Sequencing used cultured CD8+ T cells derived from PBMCs. The receptors derive from a male donor with HIV. The CDR3 runs from the conserved cysteine through the conserved F or W. D genes are given only for firm matches. Size tells how often a clone was seen (once, few, many) or the class of an expanded clone, and some rows leave it out.

J | size | V | D | CDR3
TRBJ1-6 | . | TRBV28 | TRBD1 | CASRDGQARSPLHF
TRBJ2-2 | . | TRBV5-4 | TRBD1 | CASSFDRVVTGELFF
TRBJ2-2 | . | TRBV19 | . | CASSIGLNTGELFF
TRBJ2-3 | . | TRBV29-1 | TRBD1 | CSVGGTGRTDTQYF
TRBJ2-7 | . | TRBV27 | . | CASSLGTDFFYEQYF
TRBJ1-2 | few | TRBV7-2 | . | CASSPRDGPYGYTF
TRBJ1-1 | few | TRBV28 | . | CASRIKPNTEAFF
TRBJ1-4 | . | TRBV9 | TRBD1 | CASSPLGQTTNEKLFF
TRBJ2-1 | . | TRBV28 | TRBD1 | CASRPRTGISYNEQFF
TRBJ1-5 | few | TRBV6-5 | . | CASSAVYPGYQPQHF
TRBJ1-2 | . | TRBV6-5 | TRBD1 | CASSYLSGGADGYTF
TRBJ1-6 | . | TRBV18 | TRBD1 | CASSPYGLGGSNYNSPLHF
TRBJ2-1 | . | TRBV7-3 | . | CASSPTGGVEQFF
TRBJ2-5 | . | TRBV7-2 | . | CASSLGDGTETQYF
TRBJ1-1 | once | TRBV18 | TRBD1 | CASSPPDRANTEAFF
TRBJ2-1 | . | TRBV6-6 | . | CASSDAGPLDEQFF
TRBJ2-5 | . | TRBV27 | TRBD2 | CASSFGGGLQETQYF
TRBJ2-2 | . | TRBV2 | . | CASLGALNTGELFF
TRBJ2-1 | . | TRBV7-9 | . | CASSLGSGDNEQFF
TRBJ1-4 | . | TRBV19 | TRBD1 | CASRPTGLNEKLFF
TRBJ1-1 | . | TRBV15 | . | CATSRGRGEAFF
TRBJ1-1 | . | TRBV5-1 | TRBD1 | CASSFLQGGNTEAFF
TRBJ2-5 | . | TRBV7-8 | TRBD2 | CASSLTRGEISGSPFGTQYF
TRBJ1-2 | . | TRBV28 | . | CASKSTPEHGYTF
TRBJ1-1 | . | TRBV5-1 | . | CASRQQQGTEAFF
TRBJ2-7 | . | TRBV6-5 | TRBD1 | CASRPRTGLHEQYF
TRBJ2-7 | few | TRBV6-1 | TRBD2 | CASSEWGTSGYEQYF
TRBJ1-5 | . | TRBV27 | . | CASSLGGPNQPQHF
TRBJ1-5 | . | TRBV6-5 | . | CASSRHRDQPQHF
TRBJ2-7 | . | TRBV6-5 | TRBD2 | CASSYSGVGTYEQYF
TRBJ1-1 | . | TRBV28 | TRBD1 | CASSPLGQGNTEAFF
TRBJ2-1 | . | TRBV14 | TRBD2 | CASSQESGGDNEQFF
TRBJ2-7 | . | TRBV4-1 | . | CASSQGPEQYF
TRBJ2-5 | . | TRBV5-6 | . | CASSLGAQETQYF
TRBJ2-7 | hyperexpanded | TRBV7-2 | TRBD1 | CASSLGQYLREQYF
TRBJ2-7 | . | TRBV5-4 | TRBD1 | CASSLRDSSYEQYF
TRBJ1-5 | . | TRBV19 | TRBD1 | CASDTGGWSSNQPQHF
TRBJ2-7 | . | TRBV6-5 | . | CASSYGGSRYEQYF
TRBJ1-5 | . | TRBV19 | . | CASSVGEWGNQPQHF